A selection of T cell receptor beta chains follows, all from one sample in a study of shared clonotypes between healthy human individuals. The table came from immunoSEQ multiplex PCR; TCRdb's copy has only in-frame clones and leaves some out. The repertoire holds around 2,100,000 clones, with about 95% as singletons. Sequencing was done on a sample of naive CD8+ T cells sorted from blood. All receptors derive from a man younger than 35 in good health. The CDR3 runs from the conserved cysteine through the conserved F or W. The D gene is left open where the match is weak. Clone size, where shown, is once, few, many, or a class for clones that have expanded.

TRBJ2-7 | TRBD1 | TRBV4-1 | - | CASSARDRAYEQYF | TGCGCCAGCAGCGCCCGGGACAGGGCCTACGAGCAGTACTTC
TRBJ2-7 | - | TRBV4-3 | - | CASSQGHTSEQYF | TGCGCCAGCAGCCAAGGACACACTAGCGAGCAGTACTTC
TRBJ2-7 | TRBD2 | TRBV5-6 | - | CASSPGLAGGYEQYF | TGTGCCAGCAGCCCCGGACTAGCGGGGGGATACGAGCAGTACTTC
TRBJ1-5 | - | TRBV11-2 | once | CASSLQESNQPQHF | TGTGCCAGCAGCTTACAGGAAAGCAATCAGCCCCAGCATTTT
TRBJ2-7 | TRBD1 | TRBV27 | - | CASGTYRDSHKEQYF | TGTGCCAGCGGGACATACCGGGACAGCCATAAGGAGCAGTACTTC
TRBJ2-7 | TRBD2 | TRBV27 | - | CASSSPIGGEGLIYEQYF | TGTGCCAGCAGTTCCCCCATCGGGGGGGAGGGGCTGATCTACGAGCAGTACTTC
TRBJ2-3 | - | TRBV18 | - | CASSPPGTDTQYF | TGTGCCAGCTCACCACCAGGGACAGATACGCAGTATTTT
TRBJ2-7 | - | TRBV6-5 | once | CASSYGETSYEQYF | TGTGCCAGCAGTTACGGGGAGACCTCCTACGAGCAGTACTTC
TRBJ2-1 | - | TRBV9 | - | CASSPRGPYNEQFF | TGTGCCAGCAGCCCCCGTGGTCCCTACAATGAGCAGTTCTTC
TRBJ2-5 | - | TRBV5-1 | - | CASGGKRGIEETQYF | TGCGCCAGCGGAGGAAAGAGGGGGATCGAAGAGACCCAGTACTTC
TRBJ2-2 | TRBD1 | TRBV18 | - | CASSPRDRADTGELFF | TGTGCCAGCTCACCACGGGACAGGGCAGACACCGGGGAGCTGTTTTTT
TRBJ1-6 | - | TRBV13 | - | CASSTLDLSYNSPLHF | TGTGCCAGCAGCACCTTGGATTTGAGCTATAATTCACCCCTCCACTTT
TRBJ1-2 | TRBD1 | TRBV5-1 | - | CASSLEGQGYGYTF | TGCGCCAGCAGCTTGGAGGGACAGGGCTATGGCTACACCTTC
TRBJ2-2 | TRBD1 | TRBV28 | - | CASSFDRDTGELFF | TGTGCCAGCAGCTTTGACAGGGACACCGGGGAGCTGTTTTTT
TRBJ2-3 | - | TRBV9 | - | CASSDNRDRSTDTQYF | TGTGCCAGCAGCGATAACCGGGACCGGAGCACAGATACGCAGTATTTT
TRBJ1-2 | - | TRBV7-9 | - | CASSSPQDLTNYGYTF | TGTGCCAGCAGCTCGCCACAGGACCTTACTAACTATGGCTACACCTTC
TRBJ1-4 | - | TRBV28 | once | CASSFGDEKLFF | TGTGCCAGCAGTTTTGGTGATGAAAAACTGTTTTTT
TRBJ2-7 | TRBD2 | TRBV11-3 | - | CASSISGGLGEQYF | TGTGCCAGCAGCATCAGCGGGGGATTGGGCGAGCAGTACTTC
TRBJ2-1 | TRBD2 | TRBV27 | - | CASSFLAVSSYNEQFF | TGTGCCAGCAGCTTTCTAGCGGTGAGCTCCTACAATGAGCAGTTCTTC
TRBJ2-7 | - | TRBV28 | - | CASSFSYEQYF | TGTGCCAGCAGCTTCTCCTACGAGCAGTACTTC
TRBJ2-2 | - | TRBV4-2 | once | CASSQGGGATGELFF | TGTGCCAGCAGCCAAGGTGGGGGGGCGACCGGGGAGCTATTTTTT
TRBJ1-4 | - | TRBV7-8 | - | CASSLVGPPGEKLFF | TGTGCCAGCAGCTTAGTCGGACCTCCTGGGGAAAAACTGTTTTTT
TRBJ2-7 | TRBD2 | TRBV5-1 | - | CASSLVRLAGPYEQYF | TGCGCCAGCAGCTTGGTTCGACTAGCGGGCCCCTACGAGCAGTACTTC
TRBJ2-3 | - | TRBV9 | - | CASSASDFPTDTQYF | TGTGCCAGCAGCGCCTCGGACTTCCCAACAGATACGCAGTATTTT
TRBJ1-1 | - | TRBV5-6 | once | CASSLVGEGLNTEAFF | TGTGCCAGCAGCTTGGTCGGGGAGGGGTTGAACACTGAAGCTTTCTTT
TRBJ2-2 | - | TRBV11-2 | - | CASSLGPGPATGELFF | TGTGCCAGCAGCTTAGGCCCTGGCCCAGCGACCGGGGAGCTGTTTTTT
TRBJ2-2 | TRBD1 | TRBV29-1 | - | CSVDRDGTGELFF | TGCAGCGTGGACAGGGACGGCACCGGGGAGCTGTTTTTT
TRBJ1-4 | TRBD1 | TRBV7-6 | - | CASSSGQGREKLFF | TGTGCCAGCAGCTCGGGACAGGGCCGTGAAAAACTGTTTTTT